This T cell receptor beta chain emerged from a study of cytomegalovirus exposure and HLA in healthy donors. Study results and limitations: The authors later linked a missense DCLRE1C variant to TCR beta V- and J-gene trimming. When a later analysis was performed, an Asian-associated ancestry cluster reportedly had fewer N-insertions than the roughly 700-donor mean. Prior analysis indicated that the majority of TCR beta V segments exhibited productivity approximately 87% or approximately 30% of the time.

Turning to this clone: Its antigen remains unidentified.

This PCR relied on a set of 60 Vbeta primers and 13 Jbeta primers. Data came from immunoSEQ multiplex PCR; TCRdb stores just in-frame clones and leaves some out. In the table there are approximately 86,000 clones, 85% of which are singletons. Each donor was healthy, and each was a bone marrow donor. The receptor's source is a middle-aged man in good health and CMV-seropositive. Sequences were obtained from PBMCs.

In DNA, the CDR3 is TGCGCCAGCAGCCAAGCTTATAACAATCAGCCCCAGCATTTT. It translates to CASSQAYNNQPQHF. The V gene is TRBV4-1, the J gene TRBJ1-5; no clear D. Germline-derived CDR1 and CDR2 are MGHRA and YSYEKL. The CDR3 covers 14 residues. V lost 1 base, J lost 3 bases, and 7 bases lay in between.